This T cell receptor beta chain was sequenced during a study of cytomegalovirus exposure and HLA in healthy donors. On the study more broadly: The Caucasian-associated ancestry cluster held about 80% of a few hundred genotyped donors. Study results and limitations: Rare sequences made up most TCRs, while some public TCRs were found in many donors. Researchers reportedly found TCR beta sequences accurately predicted most subjects' HLA-A and HLA-B alleles. Indistinguishable V segments such as TRBV6-2 and TRBV6-3 were excluded.

This clone has only a few counts. Its antigen remains unknown. Primers included in the PCR were 60 Vbeta and 13 Jbeta primers. Produced via immunoSEQ multiplex PCR; TCRdb's table is partial and in-frame only. The sample has 75,000 or so clones, about 74% seen once; the top ten hold 22%. This CDR3 region has 16 residues. Trimming took 3 bases from V and 3 from J; bases not matched to a gene: 9. Germline V gene lookup returns CDR1 SGDLS and CDR2 YYNGEE. Sequenced: PBMCs. This sequence was found in a young woman in good health and CMV-seropositive. The chain couples TRBV9 to TRBJ2-3; 8 bases are a match to TRBD2. Here the CDR3 DNA reads TGTGCCAGCAGCGCGGCCCGGGCTAGCGGGACAGATACGCAGTATTTT. Its translation: CASSAARASGTDTQYF.